The 25 T cell receptor beta chains reported below all come from one sample, sequenced in a study of PD-L1 blockade in urothelial cancer. Time point given: pretreatment peripheral blood. Data came from immunoSEQ multiplex PCR; TCRdb stores just in-frame clones and leaves some out. Among approximately 50,000 clones listed, approximately 79% were seen once. The sequencing used PBMCs, collected around atezolizumab (anti-PD-L1) treatment. The source is a man aged 65-85 years with urothelial cancer.

V usage is TRBV4-1 and J usage is TRBJ2-7; 10 nucleotides match TRBD2. The junction had 11 bases not matched to a gene; V was cut back by 0 bases and J by 3 bases. This CDR3 contains 18 residues. From germline, CDR1 is MGHRA and CDR2 YSYEKL. The chain's CDR3 is CASSQEPPLAGDFYEQYF. The CDR3 nucleotides are TGCGCCAGCAGCCAAGAACCCCCCCTAGCGGGAGATTTCTACGAGCAGTACTTC.

The genes are TRBV9 and TRBJ2-3, with D perhaps matching TRBD2 (6 bases). The V and J ends lost 4 bases and 7 bases respectively, with 19 bases between them. This CDR3 has 15 residues. CDR1 is SGDLS and CDR2 is YYNGEE in the germline V gene. The CDR3 region is CASSLLSRGGNTQYF. The CDR3 coding sequence is TGTGCCAGCAGCCTCCTCTCCCGGGGCGGGAATACGCAGTATTTT.

This clone was seen a handful of times. This chain connects TRBV10-3 to TRBJ1-5, with a weak D call TRBD1 (6 bases). This CDR3 has 14 amino acids. V was shortened by 4 bases and J by 2 bases, with 9 bases between the two germline ends. Germline assignment: CDR1 ENHRY and CDR2 SYGVKD. CDR3 bases: TGTGCCATCAGTGGGACAGCCCGCAATCAGCCCCAGCATTTT. Encoded protein: CAISGTARNQPQHF.

The chain joins TRBV28 to TRBJ2-1; TRBD2 aligns across 11 bases. J lost 7 bases, V lost 5 bases, and 7 bases had no gene match. Germline loops: CDR1 MDHEN, CDR2 SYDVKM. The CDR3 has 15 amino acids. CDR3 in amino acids: CASSTTSGILNEQFF. The DNA for the CDR3 is TGTGCCAGCAGTACGACTAGCGGGATATTGAATGAGCAGTTCTTC.

Note on this clone: This sample includes further DNA sequences coding for the same CDR3. The CDR3, as DNA: TGCGCCAGCAGCTTACCCGGGACAGGAGCCTACGAGCAGTACTTC. Translated: CASSLPGTGAYEQYF. This chain joins TRBV5-1 and TRBJ2-7, with 8 bases that match TRBD1. Per the germline V gene, CDR1 is SGHRS and CDR2 is YFSETQ. V shed 2 bases, J shed 2 bases, and the junction held 6 bases outside the gene matches. The CDR3 runs to 15 residues.

This sequence joins TRBV15 and TRBJ2-5; 9 bases line up with TRBD1. J lost 5 bases, V lost 2 bases, and 6 bases had no gene match. The CDR3 sequence is 15 residues long. In germline, CDR1 is LNHNV, CDR2 YYDKDF (reference sequence). CDR3 amino acids: CATSRRQGDGETQYF. CDR3 coding DNA: TGTGCCACCAGCAGAAGACAGGGGGATGGGGAGACCCAGTACTTC.

The chain has TRBV7-2 and TRBJ1-2, with D possibly matching TRBD1 (5 bases). The CDR3 covers 15 residues. Trimming took off 1 base at V and 4 bases at J, with 13 bases between the two ends. Germline lookup yields CDR1 SGHTA and CDR2 FQGNSA. The CDR3 sequence is CASSLVRWTSYGYTF. The DNA of the CDR3 is TGTGCCAGCAGCTTAGTCCGCTGGACATCCTATGGCTACACCTTC.

The rearrangement uses TRBV6-1 and TRBJ2-7; 7 bases map to TRBD2. The germline V gene has CDR1 MNHNS and CDR2 SASEGT. V shed 8 bases, J shed 2 bases, and the junction held 6 bases outside the gene matches. The CDR3 has 13 residues. The CDR3 DNA reads TGTGCCAGCGGGGGGGACGGAACCTACGAGCAGTACTTC. Translation gives CASGGDGTYEQYF.

This chain links TRBV2 with TRBJ2-5, with D tentatively TRBD2 (5 bases). Germline-derived CDR1 and CDR2 are SNHLY and FYNNEI. V was trimmed by 4 bases and J by 5 bases, leaving 14 bases between them. This CDR3 is built from 14 residues. The CDR3 region is CASSAVRSGETQYF. CDR3 in DNA: TGTGCCAGCAGTGCGGTCAGGTCGGGGGAGACCCAGTACTTC.

This chain uses TRBV19 with TRBJ2-4; perhaps TRBD2 as D (5 bases). This CDR3 is built from 15 residues. Trimming cost V 0 bases and J 6 bases, with 12 bases left between them. The germline gives CDR1 LNHDA, CDR2 SQIVND (reference sequence). CDR3 region: CASSIDGELRNIQYF. The CDR3, as DNA: TGTGCCAGTAGTATAGACGGGGAGTTAAGAAACATTCAGTACTTC.

J is TRBJ2-1 and V is TRBV7-3; 7 nucleotides match TRBD1. The CDR3 sequence is 14 residues long. The junction had 9 bases not matched to a gene; V was cut back by 4 bases and J by 9 bases. CDR1 and CDR2 from the germline V gene are SGHTA and FQGTGA. For the CDR3, the DNA is TGTGCCAGCAGCTCCAATACAGGGGAAAGTGAGCAGTTCTTC. Its protein is CASSSNTGESEQFF.

This clone was seen just once. This chain joins TRBV5-4 and TRBJ1-2; D is unresolved. V lost 6 bases, J lost 3 bases, and 15 bases lay in between. This CDR3 comprises 14 residues. Germline lookup yields CDR1 SGHNT and CDR2 YYREEE (reference sequence). CDR3 in amino acids: CASTSPGPHYGYTF. The CDR3 coding sequence is TGTGCCAGCACCTCTCCGGGTCCCCACTATGGCTACACCTTC.

This chain connects TRBV27 to TRBJ2-3; 11 bases are a match to TRBD2. J lost 0 bases, V lost 5 bases, and 4 bases had no gene match. Germline values: CDR1 MNHEY, CDR2 SMNVEV (reference sequence). The CDR3 length is 16 residues. The DNA of the CDR3 is TGTGCCAGCAGTCTGGGGACTAGCGGCAGCACAGATACGCAGTATTTT. Protein: CASSLGTSGSTDTQYF.

The CDR3 region has the DNA TGTGCCTGTGCGGGGGGAGGTCAGCCCCAGCATTTT. As protein: CACAGGGQPQHF. The chain employs TRBV2 and TRBJ1-5; TRBD1 might be the D (5 bases). The CDR3 consists of 12 residues. Between the trimmed V and J ends, which lost 11 bases and 6 bases, there was a span of 14 bases. Germline values: CDR1 SNHLY, CDR2 FYNNEI.

This clone occurred a few times. The chain carries TRBV7-3 and TRBJ2-2; 13 bases match TRBD2. Germline CDR1 reads SGHTA; CDR2 reads FQGTGA. The length of the CDR3 is 15 residues. V trimming: 5 bases; J trimming: 5 bases; junction bases outside the gene matches: 2. CDR3 nucleotides: TGTGCCAGCAGCCGGGGACTAGCGGGAACCGGGGAGCTGTTTTTT. Translated, it gives CASSRGLAGTGELFF.

This chain connects TRBV7-6 to TRBJ2-5, with 8 positions matching TRBD1. With V trimmed by 5 bases and J by 1 base, 12 bases remained unmatched. This CDR3 region has 17 residues. The germline CDR1 and CDR2 sequences are SGHVS and FNYEAQ. The CDR3 sequence: CASSSSQDRAFQETQYF. The CDR3 DNA follows: TGTGCCAGCAGCAGCTCTCAGGACAGGGCGTTCCAAGAGACCCAGTACTTC.

The chain joins TRBV6-5 to TRBJ1-5; 8 bases map to TRBD1. The CDR3 is 15 residues long. Germline lookup yields CDR1 MNHEY and CDR2 SVGAGI. V lost 0 bases to trimming and J lost 7 bases; unmatched junction nucleotides: 5. This CDR3 is CASSYSAGGEQPQHF. The CDR3 DNA is TGTGCCAGCAGTTACTCCGCAGGGGGCGAACAGCCCCAGCATTTT.

This CDR3 is CASSLDRDRGSYEQYF. The CDR3 DNA sequence: TGCGCCAGCAGCCTAGATAGGGACAGGGGTTCCTACGAGCAGTACTTC. The rearrangement uses TRBV5-1 and TRBJ2-7; 10 positions match TRBD1. CDR3 length equals 16 residues. Germline CDR1 reads SGHRS; CDR2 reads YFSETQ. V lost 4 bases to trimming and J lost 1 base; unmatched junction nucleotides: 8.

V is TRBV7-2 and J is TRBJ1-2; D is undetermined. V lost 5 bases and J 8 bases, leaving 12 bases between the germline ends. This CDR3 comprises 12 residues. The germline V gene encodes CDR1 SGHTA and CDR2 FQGNSA. The CDR3 loop reads CASSQNSFGYTF. The CDR3 DNA follows: TGTGCCAGCAGCCAAAACTCGTTCGGCTACACCTTC.

This clone was found once. The chain uses TRBV7-3 and TRBJ2-1; 10 nucleotides line up with TRBD1. Unmatched junction bases numbered 9, after V lost 5 bases and J lost 8 bases. The CDR3 extends over 15 amino acids. Germline V lookup: CDR1 SGHTA, CDR2 FQGTGA. The CDR3 reads CASSEVRDRGDEQFF. CDR3 sequence (DNA): TGTGCCAGCAGCGAAGTACGGGACAGGGGTGATGAGCAGTTCTTC.

This chain links TRBV7-7 with TRBJ2-2, with D possibly being TRBD2 (5 bases). The germline V and J ends were trimmed by 3 bases and 7 bases, with 6 bases remaining between them. The germline CDR1 and CDR2 sequences are SSHAT and FNYEAQ (reference sequence). CDR3 length equals 12 residues. CDR3 protein: CASSFGGGELFF. The CDR3 region has the DNA TGTGCCAGCAGCTTCGGAGGCGGGGAGCTGTTTTTT.

The rearrangement uses TRBV2 and TRBJ1-6; D gene unclear. The CDR3 contains 13 residues. The germline CDR1 and CDR2 sequences are SNHLY and FYNNEI. Trimming left V 8 bases short and J 6 bases short, with 11 bases between. The CDR3 spells CASSQATNSPLHF. CDR3 nucleotide sequence: TGTGCCAGCTCGCAGGCTACTAATTCACCCCTCCACTTT.

This rearrangement joins TRBV6-1 to TRBJ1-5; D possibly corresponds to TRBD1 (5 bases). Deletions cut 2 bases from V and 6 bases from J, with 20 bases between. Germline V gives CDR1 MNHNS, CDR2 SASEGT. This CDR3 has 17 residues. CDR3 DNA sequence: TGTGCCAGCAGTGAACGGGGGACGGGGGGAAGGAGTCAGCCCCAGCATTTT. Its translation is CASSERGTGGRSQPQHF.

The chain uses TRBV19 and TRBJ1-2, with TRBD1 as a possible D gene (5 bases). Germline V gene lookup returns CDR1 LNHDA and CDR2 SQIVND (reference sequence). Trimming left V 6 bases short and J 2 bases short, with 13 bases between. The CDR3 is 14 residues long. CDR3 in DNA: TGTGCCAGTAGAAGTCCCCGGGGGAACTATGGCTACACCTTC. Translation: CASRSPRGNYGYTF.

The rearrangement links TRBV4-3 to TRBJ2-7, with TRBD1 identical over 9 bases. Losses at the gene ends were 2 bases for V and 6 bases for J; bases not matched to a gene: 8. CDR3 size: 15 residues. The germline CDR1 and CDR2 sequences are LGHNA and YSLEER. DNA of the CDR3: TGCGCCAGCAGCCAAAGCTGGACAGGGGCCCGCGAGCAGTACTTC. Translation: CASSQSWTGAREQYF.